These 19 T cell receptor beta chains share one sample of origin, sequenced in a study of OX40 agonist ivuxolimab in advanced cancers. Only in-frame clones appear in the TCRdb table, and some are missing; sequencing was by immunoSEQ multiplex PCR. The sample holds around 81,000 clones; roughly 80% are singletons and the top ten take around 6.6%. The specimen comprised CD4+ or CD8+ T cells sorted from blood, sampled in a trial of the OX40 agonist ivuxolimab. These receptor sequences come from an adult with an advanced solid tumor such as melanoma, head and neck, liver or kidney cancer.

The CDR3 loop reads CASMGVGIIYEQYF. CDR3 DNA: TGTGCCAGCATGGGGGTAGGGATTATTTACGAGCAGTACTTC. The chain joins TRBV2 to TRBJ2-7; perhaps D is TRBD1 or TRBD2 (5 bases each). The CDR3 consists of 14 residues. Germline CDR1 and CDR2: SNHLY and FYNNEI. V dropped 7 bases and J dropped 4 bases, with 17 bases sitting between them.

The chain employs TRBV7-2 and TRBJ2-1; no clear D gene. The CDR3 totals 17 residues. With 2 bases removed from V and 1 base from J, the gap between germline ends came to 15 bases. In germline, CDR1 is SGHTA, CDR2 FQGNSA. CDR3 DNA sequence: TGTGCCAGCAGCTTACAACCCATGCTTTATTCCTACAATGAGCAGTTCTTC. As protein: CASSLQPMLYSYNEQFF. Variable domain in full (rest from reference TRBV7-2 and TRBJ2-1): GAGVSQSPSNKVTEKGKDVELRCDPISGHTALYWYRQSLGQGLEFLIYFQGNSAPDKSGLPSDRFSAERTGGSVSTLTIQRTQQEDSAVYLCASSLQPMLYSYNEQFFGPGTRLTVL.

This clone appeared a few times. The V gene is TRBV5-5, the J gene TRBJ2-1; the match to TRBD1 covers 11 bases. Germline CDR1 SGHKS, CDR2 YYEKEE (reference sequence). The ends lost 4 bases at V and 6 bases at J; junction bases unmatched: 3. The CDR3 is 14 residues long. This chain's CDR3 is CASSRGTGGNEQFF. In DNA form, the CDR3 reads TGTGCCAGCAGCCGAGGGACAGGGGGCAATGAGCAGTTCTTC.

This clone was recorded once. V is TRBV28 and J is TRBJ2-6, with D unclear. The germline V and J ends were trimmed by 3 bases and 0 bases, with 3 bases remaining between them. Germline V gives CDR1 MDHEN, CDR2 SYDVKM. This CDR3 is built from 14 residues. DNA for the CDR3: TGTGCCAGCAGTTTCAGCTCTGGGGCCAACGTCCTGACTTTC. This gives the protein CASSFSSGANVLTF.

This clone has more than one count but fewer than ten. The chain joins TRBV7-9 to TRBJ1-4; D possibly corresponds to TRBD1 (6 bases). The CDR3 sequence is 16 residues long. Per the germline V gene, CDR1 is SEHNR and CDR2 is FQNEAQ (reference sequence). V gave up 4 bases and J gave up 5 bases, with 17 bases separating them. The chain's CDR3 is CASSSVRGTRNEKLFF. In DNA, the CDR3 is TGTGCCAGCAGCTCAGTCAGAGGGACACGGAATGAAAAACTGTTTTTT.

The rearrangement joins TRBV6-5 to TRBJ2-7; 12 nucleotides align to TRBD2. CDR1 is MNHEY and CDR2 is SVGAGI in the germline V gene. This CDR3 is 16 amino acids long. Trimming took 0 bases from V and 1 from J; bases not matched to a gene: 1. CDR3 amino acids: CASSYSTSGRSYEQYF. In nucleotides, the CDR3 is TGTGCCAGCAGTTACTCTACTAGCGGGAGGTCCTACGAGCAGTACTTC.

CDR3 residues: CASSLVVSVGRGGANVLTF. DNA for the CDR3: TGTGCCAGCAGCTTAGTCGTCAGTGTAGGTAGAGGTGGGGCCAACGTCCTGACTTTC. This chain joins TRBV7-9 and TRBJ2-6; D is uncertain. V lost 1 base, J lost 3 bases, and 19 bases lay in between. Per the germline V gene, CDR1 is SEHNR and CDR2 is FQNEAQ (reference sequence). The CDR3 consists of 19 residues.

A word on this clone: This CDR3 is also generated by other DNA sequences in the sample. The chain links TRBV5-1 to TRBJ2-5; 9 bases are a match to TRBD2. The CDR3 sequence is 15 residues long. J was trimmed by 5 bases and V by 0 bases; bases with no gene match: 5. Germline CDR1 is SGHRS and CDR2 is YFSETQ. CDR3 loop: CASSLVLAGQETQYF. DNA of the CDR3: TGCGCCAGCAGCTTGGTACTAGCGGGCCAGGAGACCCAGTACTTC.

DNA of the CDR3: TGCGCCAGCAGCCTGACTAGCGGGACTCAAGATACGCAGTATTTT. Residues: CASSLTSGTQDTQYF. The chain recombines TRBV5-1 with TRBJ2-3, with TRBD2 identical over 11 bases. Germline assignment: CDR1 SGHRS and CDR2 YFSETQ. V gave up 4 bases and J gave up 5 bases; unmatched junction bases: 6. The CDR3 covers 15 residues.

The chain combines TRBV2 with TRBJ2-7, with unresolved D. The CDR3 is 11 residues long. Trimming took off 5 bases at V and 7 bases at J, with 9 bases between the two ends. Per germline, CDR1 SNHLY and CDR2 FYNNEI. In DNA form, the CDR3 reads TGTGCCAGCAGTTTGCTTTTAGAGCAGTACTTC. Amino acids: CASSLLLEQYF.

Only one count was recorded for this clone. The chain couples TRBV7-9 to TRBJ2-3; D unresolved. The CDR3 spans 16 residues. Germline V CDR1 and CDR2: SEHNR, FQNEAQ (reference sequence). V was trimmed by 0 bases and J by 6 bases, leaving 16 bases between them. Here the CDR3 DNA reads TGTGCCAGCAGCTTAGCCCCCCAACGGCCCCAGGATACGCAGTATTTT. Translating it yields CASSLAPQRPQDTQYF. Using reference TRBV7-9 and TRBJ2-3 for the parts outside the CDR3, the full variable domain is DTGVSQNPRHKITKRGQNVTFRCDPISEHNRLYWYRQTLGQGPEFLTYFQNEAQLEKSRLLSDRFSAERPKGSFSTLEIQRTEQGDSAMYLCASSLAPQRPQDTQYFGPGTRLTVL.

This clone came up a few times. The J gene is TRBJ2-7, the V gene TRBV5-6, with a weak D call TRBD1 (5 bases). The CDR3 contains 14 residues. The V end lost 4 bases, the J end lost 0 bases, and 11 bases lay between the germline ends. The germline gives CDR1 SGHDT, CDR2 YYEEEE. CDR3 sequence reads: CASSPDTRSYEQYF. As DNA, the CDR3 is TGTGCCAGCAGCCCGGACACCCGCTCCTACGAGCAGTACTTC.

CDR3 amino acids: CASSITVGSAGDTQYF. CDR3 sequence (DNA): TGTGCCAGTAGTATAACGGTTGGGAGCGCAGGGGATACGCAGTATTTT. V usage is TRBV19 and J usage is TRBJ2-3; D could derive from TRBD1 or TRBD2 (5 bases each). The V gene lost 2 bases and the J gene lost 6 bases, with 18 bases spanning the gap. The CDR3 contains 16 residues. CDR1 and CDR2 from the germline V gene are LNHDA and SQIVND (reference sequence).

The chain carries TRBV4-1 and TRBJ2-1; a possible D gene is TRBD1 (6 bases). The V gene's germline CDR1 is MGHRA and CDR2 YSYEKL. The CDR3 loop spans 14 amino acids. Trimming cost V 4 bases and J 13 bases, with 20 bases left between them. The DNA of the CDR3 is TGCGCCAGCAGCCCCAGGGCAGGGGCTGAAAATCAGTTCTTC. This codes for CASSPRAGAENQFF.

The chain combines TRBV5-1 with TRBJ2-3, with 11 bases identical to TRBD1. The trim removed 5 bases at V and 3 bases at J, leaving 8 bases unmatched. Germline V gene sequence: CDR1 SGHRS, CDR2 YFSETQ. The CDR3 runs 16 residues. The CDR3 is CASRVGQGARTDTQYF. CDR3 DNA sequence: TGCGCCAGCAGAGTAGGACAGGGGGCACGAACAGATACGCAGTATTTT.

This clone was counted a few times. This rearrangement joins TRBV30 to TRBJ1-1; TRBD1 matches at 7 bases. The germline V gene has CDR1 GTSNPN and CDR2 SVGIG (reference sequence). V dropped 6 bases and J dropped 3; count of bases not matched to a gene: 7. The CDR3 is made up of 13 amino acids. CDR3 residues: CACSGQAHTEAFF. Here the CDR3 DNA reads TGTGCCTGTTCTGGACAGGCCCACACTGAAGCTTTCTTT. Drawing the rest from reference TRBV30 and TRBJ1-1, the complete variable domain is SQTIHQWPATLVQPVGSPLSLECTVEGTSNPNLYWYRQAAGRGLQLLFYSVGIGQISSEVPQNLSASRPQDRQFILSSKKLLLSDSGFYLCACSGQAHTEAFFGQGTRLTVV.

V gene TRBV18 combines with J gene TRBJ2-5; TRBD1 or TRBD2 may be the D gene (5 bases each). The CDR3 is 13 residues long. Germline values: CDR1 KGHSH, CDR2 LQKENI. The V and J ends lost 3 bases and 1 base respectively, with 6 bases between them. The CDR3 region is CASSPGTQETQYF. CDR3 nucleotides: TGTGCCAGCTCACCCGGGACCCAAGAGACCCAGTACTTC.

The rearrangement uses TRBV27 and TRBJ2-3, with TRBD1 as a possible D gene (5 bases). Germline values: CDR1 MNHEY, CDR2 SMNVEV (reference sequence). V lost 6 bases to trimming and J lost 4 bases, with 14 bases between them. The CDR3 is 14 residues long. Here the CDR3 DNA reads TGTGCCAGCAGAAGTCAGGGCAGGGCAGATACGCAGTATTTT. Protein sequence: CASRSQGRADTQYF.

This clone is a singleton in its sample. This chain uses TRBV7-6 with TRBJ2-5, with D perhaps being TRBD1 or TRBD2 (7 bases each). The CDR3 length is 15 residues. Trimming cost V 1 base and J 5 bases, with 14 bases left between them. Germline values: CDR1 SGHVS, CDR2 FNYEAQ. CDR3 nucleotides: TGTGCCAGCAGCTTAGAGACCCAGGGGGGGGAGACCCAGTACTTC. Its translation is CASSLETQGGETQYF.